The sequence of this T cell receptor (beta chain) was determined in a study of vaccination effects on CD4 cells after COVID-19. TCRdb's copy holds only in-frame clones and misses some; the assay was immunoSEQ multiplex PCR. This sample yields some 70,000 clones, of which over 70% are seen a single time; 12% belongs to the top ten. In the ViraFEST assay, antigen-specific CD4+ clonotypes were identified by expansion after peptide-pool stimulation. Subsequent to ten to eleven days of culture, CD4+ T cells were isolated. The study found no prior SARS-CoV-2 infection in the vaccine recipients, who tested negative for nucleocapsid antibodies. Half the medium was swapped for IL-2 medium on days 3 and 7. On this clone: What it recognizes is unknown.

CDR1 and CDR2 (germline): MDHEN, SYDVKM. This CDR3 region has 16 residues. The V gene lost 7 bases and the J gene lost 0 bases, with 13 bases spanning the gap. The source material was CD4+ T cells from PBMCs cultured with SARS-CoV-2 spike peptides, sampled before COVID-19 vaccination. The chain recombines TRBV28 with TRBJ1-6; D is undetermined. The clonotype originates from a human donor who received a COVID-19 vaccine. The DNA of the CDR3 is TGTGCCAGCACCTCCGGGGAAAGCTCCTATAATTCACCCCTCCACTTT. Its protein product is CASTSGESSYNSPLHF.